This T cell receptor beta chain was recorded in a study of blood T cell repertoires in COVID-19. Profiling relied on immunoSEQ multiplex PCR, and the TCRdb table lists in-frame clones only, not all of them. The sample yields about 110,000 clones, approximately 90% seen once. This CDR3 spans 13 amino acids. Trimming left V 5 bases short and J 2 bases short, with 9 bases between. Germline assignment: CDR1 LNHNV and CDR2 YYDKDF (reference sequence). The chain joins TRBV15 to TRBJ2-5; D perhaps matches TRBD1 (5 bases). The source material was peripheral blood. The clonotype was recovered from a woman between 50 and 59 years old with acute or convalescent COVID-19. The CDR3 nucleotides read TGTGCCACCAGCGAAAGGACACAAGAGACCCAGTACTTC. Translating gives CATSERTQETQYF.